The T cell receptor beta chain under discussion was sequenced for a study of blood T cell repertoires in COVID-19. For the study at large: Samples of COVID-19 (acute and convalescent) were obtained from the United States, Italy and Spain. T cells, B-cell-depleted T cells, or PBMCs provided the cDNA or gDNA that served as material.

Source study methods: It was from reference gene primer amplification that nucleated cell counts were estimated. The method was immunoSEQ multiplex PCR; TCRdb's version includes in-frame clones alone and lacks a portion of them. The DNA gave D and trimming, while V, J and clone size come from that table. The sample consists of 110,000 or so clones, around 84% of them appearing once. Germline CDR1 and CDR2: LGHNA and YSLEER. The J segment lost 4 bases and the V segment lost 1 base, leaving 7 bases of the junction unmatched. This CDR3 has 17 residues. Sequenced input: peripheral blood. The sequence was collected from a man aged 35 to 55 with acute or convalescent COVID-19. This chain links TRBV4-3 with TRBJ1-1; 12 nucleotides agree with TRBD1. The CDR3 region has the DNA TGCGCCAGCAGCCAAGTGGGACAGGGGGCGCTGGGCACTGAAGCTTTCTTT. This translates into CASSQVGQGALGTEAFF.